This T cell receptor (beta chain) stems from a study of CD8 T cells in Susac syndrome. Turning to the study itself: When blood was collected, patients with Susac syndrome were therapy-naive, were taking corticosteroids, or were receiving intravenous immunoglobulin alone.

Unmatched junction bases numbered 4, after V lost 5 bases and J lost 5 bases. Germline V lookup: CDR1 KGHDR, CDR2 SFDVKD. The CDR3 covers 14 residues. The recently defined diagnostic criteria for definite or probable disease were met by the Susac syndrome patients. The RNA input was roughly 0.5 to 1 ug, and it was reverse transcribed with random hexamers. TCR beta CDR3 was amplified by immunoSEQ covering 54 Vbeta and 13 Jbeta. A single record per CDR3 protein comes from TCRdb applying MiXCR to the immunoSEQ multiplex PCR reads. The repertoire holds roughly 200,000 distinct CDR3 sequences, with just under 95% as singletons.

The chain employs TRBV24-1 and TRBJ2-1, with 8 nucleotides matching TRBD1. The clonotype was recovered from a human donor with Susac syndrome. The sample comprised CD4+ T cells from PBMCs. Written as DNA, the CDR3 is TGTGCCACCAGTGTAACAGGGGGGAACAATGAGCAGTTCTTC. Residues: CATSVTGGNNEQFF.